This T cell receptor beta chain was sequenced during a study of control samples from healthy donors and cancer patients. The table came from immunoSEQ multiplex PCR; TCRdb's copy has only in-frame clones and leaves some out. The sample includes some 130,000 clones, 70% to 90% of them seen just once. The sample comprised blood. The TCR originated in a man aged 35 to 55 in good health.

Here the CDR3 reads CASSHRWYEQYF. The CDR3 DNA reads TGTGCCAGCAGCCATCGCTGGTACGAGCAGTACTTC. The chain has TRBV14 and TRBJ2-7; no clear D gene. There are 12 residues in the CDR3. Trimming stripped 3 bases from V and 4 bases from J, with 7 bases between. CDR1 SGHDN and CDR2 FVKESK come from the germline V gene.